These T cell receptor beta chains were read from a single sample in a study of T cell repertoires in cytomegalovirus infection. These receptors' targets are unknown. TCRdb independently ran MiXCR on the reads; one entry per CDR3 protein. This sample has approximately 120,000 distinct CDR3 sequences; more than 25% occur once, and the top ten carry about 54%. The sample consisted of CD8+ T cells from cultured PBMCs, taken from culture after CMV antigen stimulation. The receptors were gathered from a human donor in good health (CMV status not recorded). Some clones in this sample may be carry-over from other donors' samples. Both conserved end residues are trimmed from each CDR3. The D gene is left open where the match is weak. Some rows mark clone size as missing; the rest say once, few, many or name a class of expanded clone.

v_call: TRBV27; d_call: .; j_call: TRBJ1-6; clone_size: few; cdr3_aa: ASSLPGSPLH
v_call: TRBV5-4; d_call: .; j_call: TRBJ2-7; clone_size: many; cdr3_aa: ASSLGSRDNIYEQY
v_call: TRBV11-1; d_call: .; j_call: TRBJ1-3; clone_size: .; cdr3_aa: ASSSDGNTIY
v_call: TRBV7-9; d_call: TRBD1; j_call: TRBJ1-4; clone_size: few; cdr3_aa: ASSFGDRADEKLF
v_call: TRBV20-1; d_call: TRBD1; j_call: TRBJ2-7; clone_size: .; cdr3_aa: SAIYGDSPYEQY
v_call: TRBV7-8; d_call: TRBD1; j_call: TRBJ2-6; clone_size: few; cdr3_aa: AIGGGEVSGANVLT
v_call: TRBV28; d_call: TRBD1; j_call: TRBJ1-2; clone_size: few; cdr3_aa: ASSLPGQGANGYT
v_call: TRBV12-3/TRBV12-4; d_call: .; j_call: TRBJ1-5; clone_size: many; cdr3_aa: ASRPDGSNQPQH
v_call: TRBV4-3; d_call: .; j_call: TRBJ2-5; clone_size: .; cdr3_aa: ASSQGLVEETQY
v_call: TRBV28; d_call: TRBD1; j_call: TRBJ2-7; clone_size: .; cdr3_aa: ASSLFVGQGNYEQY
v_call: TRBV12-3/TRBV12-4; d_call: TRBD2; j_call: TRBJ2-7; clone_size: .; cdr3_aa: ASSLGLAGSPDTYEQY
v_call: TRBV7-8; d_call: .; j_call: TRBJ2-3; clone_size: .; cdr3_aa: ASSLVGLQSRTDTQY
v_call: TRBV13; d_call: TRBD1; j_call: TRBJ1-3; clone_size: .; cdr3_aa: ASSLDRGLGNTIY
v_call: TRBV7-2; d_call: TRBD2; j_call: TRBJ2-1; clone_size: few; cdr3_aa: ASRHIAGGSSYNEQF
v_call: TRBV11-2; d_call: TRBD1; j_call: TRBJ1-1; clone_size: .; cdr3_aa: ASSYNRGFTEAF
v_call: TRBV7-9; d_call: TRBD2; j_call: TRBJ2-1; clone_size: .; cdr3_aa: ASSLETSIDEQF
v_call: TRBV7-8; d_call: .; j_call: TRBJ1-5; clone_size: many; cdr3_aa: ASSADSYSNQPQH